The 23 T cell receptor beta chains reported below all come from one sample, sequenced in a study of CD8 T cells in Susac syndrome. With random hexamers, reverse transcription was performed on about 0.5 to 1 ug of RNA. TCRdb called the immunoSEQ multiplex PCR reads again in MiXCR, with one record for every CDR3 protein. This sample carries approximately 190,000 distinct CDR3 sequences, approximately 95% of them seen once, and the ten largest clones take 0.15% to 0.2%. Sequencing was done on a sample of CD8+ T cells from PBMCs. These receptor sequences come from a human donor with Susac syndrome.

The V call is TRBV29-1, the J call TRBJ1-5; TRBD1 agrees at 9 bases. The CDR3 covers 16 residues. Germline V lookup: CDR1 SQVTM, CDR2 ANQGSEA. V lost 4 bases, J lost 3 bases, and 10 bases stayed unmatched. DNA for the CDR3: TGCAGCGTTGTTTTGACAGGGGGTGCGATCAATCAGCCCCAGCATTTT. Protein sequence: CSVVLTGGAINQPQHF.

CDR3 nucleotides: TGTGCCAGCACCCTGGTAGGTCAGGGACCGTACAATGAGCAGTTCTTC. This translates into CASTLVGQGPYNEQFF. The rearrangement joins TRBV5-6 to TRBJ2-1, with D possibly being TRBD1 or TRBD2 (5 bases each). The V end lost 6 bases, the J end lost 4 bases, and 20 bases lay between the germline ends. The germline V gene has CDR1 SGHDT and CDR2 YYEEEE. The CDR3 is 16 residues long.

CDR3 residues: CASSTTEDYEQFF. CDR3 DNA: TGTGCCAGTAGCACCACAGAGGACTACGAGCAGTTCTTC. The chain carries TRBV19 and TRBJ2-1; D is possibly TRBD2 (6 bases). With 6 bases removed from V and 10 bases from J, the gap between germline ends came to 16 bases. CDR1 and CDR2 (germline): LNHDA, SQIVND (reference sequence). This CDR3 is built from 13 residues.

In its sample, this clonotype was seen once. Mismatch with germline at one junction end may stem from a read error. The chain has TRBV3-1 and TRBJ2-1; D is unclear. The CDR3 contains 14 residues. Germline assignment: CDR1 LGHDT and CDR2 YNNKEL (reference sequence). CDR3 sequence: CASSQEGSRNVQFF. The DNA of the CDR3 is TGTGCCAGCAGCCAAGAGGGGTCCAGAAATGTGCAGTTCTTC.

The rearrangement uses TRBV12-3 or TRBV12-4 and TRBJ1-4; weak D call: TRBD1 (5 bases). V dropped 3 bases and J dropped 7 bases, with 9 bases sitting between them. The CDR3 is 13 amino acids. The CDR3 loop reads CASSLTESEKLFF. CDR3 nucleotide sequence: TGTGCCAGCAGTTTGACAGAGAGTGAAAAACTGTTTTTT.

The rearrangement links TRBV20-1 to TRBJ2-1, with a possible D match to TRBD1 (7 bases). Per the germline V gene, CDR1 is DFQATT and CDR2 is SNEGSKA (reference sequence). The germline V and J ends were trimmed by 1 base and 7 bases, with 11 bases remaining between them. This CDR3 region has 13 residues. CDR3 sequence: CSARAGGQNEQFF. As DNA, the CDR3 is TGCAGTGCTAGAGCAGGGGGGCAGAATGAGCAGTTCTTC.

V usage is TRBV7-9 and J usage is TRBJ2-1; 9 bases line up with TRBD2. The germline V gene encodes CDR1 SEHNR and CDR2 FQNEAQ (reference sequence). This CDR3 is 16 amino acids long. V lost 6 bases and J lost 1; bases outside the gene matches: 7. DNA of the CDR3: TGTGCCAGCAGACCTGATAGCGGGAGTTCCTACAATGAGCAGTTCTTC. Translating it yields CASRPDSGSSYNEQFF.

The J gene is TRBJ2-2, the V gene TRBV11-2, with TRBD1 matching 10 bases. The V and J ends lost 2 bases and 4 bases, in that order; junction bases with no gene match: 10. This CDR3 contains 18 residues. Germline V gene lookup returns CDR1 SGHAT and CDR2 FQNNGV. The CDR3 spells CASSLPPGTGVTTGELFF. The CDR3, as DNA: TGTGCCAGCAGCTTACCCCCCGGGACAGGGGTCACCACCGGGGAGCTGTTTTTT.

This sequence joins TRBV19 and TRBJ1-5; 7 bases align to TRBD1. Trimming took 7 bases from V and 2 from J; bases not matched to a gene: 5. Germline-derived CDR1 and CDR2 are LNHDA and SQIVND (reference sequence). This CDR3 contains 14 residues. CDR3 protein: CASISGQGNQPQHF. In DNA, the CDR3 is TGTGCCAGTATCTCTGGACAGGGCAATCAGCCCCAGCATTTT.

V is TRBV28 and J is TRBJ2-4; 7 bases agree with TRBD2. CDR3 length equals 13 residues. From germline, CDR1 is MDHEN and CDR2 SYDVKM. Trimming cost V 10 bases and J 2 bases; bases outside gene matches: 5. This CDR3 reads CAITGGSKNIQYF. In DNA form, the CDR3 reads TGTGCCATTACGGGGGGATCCAAAAACATTCAGTACTTC.

J is TRBJ1-1 and V is TRBV25-1; D not certain. The CDR3 spans 16 residues. Germline V gene data show CDR1 as MGHDK and CDR2 as SYGVNS. V was shortened by 2 bases and J by 1 base, with 14 bases between the two germline ends. CDR3 DNA: TGTGCCAGCAGTGAAAGGGCGGGGAGGAGGAACACTGAAGCTTTCTTT. It codes for CASSERAGRRNTEAFF.

The chain links TRBV7-9 to TRBJ2-1; no clear D gene. This CDR3 contains 13 residues. Germline V gives CDR1 SEHNR, CDR2 FQNEAQ (reference sequence). V was cut by 4 bases and J by 7 bases, with 11 bases left in between. For the CDR3, the DNA is TGTGCCAGCAGCTCCCGGGCTTCGAATGAGCAGTTCTTC. It encodes CASSSRASNEQFF.

The chain carries TRBV27 and TRBJ1-4, with TRBD1 matching 8 bases. The ends lost 5 bases at V and 6 bases at J; junction bases unmatched: 2. Germline V lookup: CDR1 MNHEY, CDR2 SMNVEV (reference sequence). The CDR3 loop spans 13 amino acids. The CDR3 region is CASSQGQDEKLFF. CDR3 DNA sequence: TGTGCCAGCAGTCAGGGACAGGATGAAAAACTGTTTTTT.

The V and J genes are TRBV4-2 and TRBJ2-3; 10 bases are a match to TRBD2. The CDR3 length is 15 residues. The junction had 1 base not matched to a gene; V was cut back by 0 bases and J by 4 bases. Germline loops: CDR1 LGHNA, CDR2 YNFKEQ. CDR3: CASSQEAGGPDTQYF. CDR3 DNA: TGTGCCAGCAGCCAAGAAGCGGGGGGGCCAGATACGCAGTATTTT.

The rearrangement links TRBV7-3 to TRBJ2-7; 12 bases fit TRBD2. Losses at the gene ends were 5 bases for V and 7 bases for J; bases not matched to a gene: 6. This CDR3 contains 14 residues. Germline CDR1 is SGHTA and CDR2 is FQGTGA. The CDR3 region is CASSSSGLAGEQYF. CDR3 in DNA: TGTGCCAGCAGCAGTTCGGGACTAGCGGGTGAGCAGTACTTC.

CDR3 sequence reads: CSGLTSGSYNEQFF. DNA of the CDR3: TGCAGTGGCCTGACTAGCGGCTCCTACAATGAGCAGTTCTTC. This sequence joins TRBV20-1 and TRBJ2-1, with 9 bases identical to TRBD2. Germline assignment: CDR1 DFQATT and CDR2 SNEGSKA (reference sequence). V was pared by 7 bases and J by 0 bases, with 4 bases of the junction left unmatched. This CDR3 spans 14 amino acids.

The count of this clonotype is one. The chain uses TRBV7-9 and TRBJ2-5, with TRBD2 matching 7 bases. The CDR3 sequence is 15 residues long. Losses at the gene ends were 0 bases for V and 0 bases for J; bases not matched to a gene: 1. Germline assignment: CDR1 SEHNR and CDR2 FQNEAQ (reference sequence). CDR3 loop: CASSLAGGDQETQYF. The CDR3 DNA sequence: TGTGCCAGCAGCTTAGCTGGGGGGGACCAAGAGACCCAGTACTTC.

The rearrangement links TRBV28 to TRBJ2-6; D call uncertain. Germline-derived CDR1 and CDR2 are MDHEN and SYDVKM. This CDR3 comprises 16 residues. The V end was cut by 6 bases, the J end by 0 bases, with 12 bases between. The CDR3 loop is CASSHPLGSGANVLTF. In DNA form, the CDR3 reads TGTGCCAGCAGCCATCCCTTGGGCTCTGGGGCCAACGTCCTGACTTTC.

CDR3 loop: CASSQNRANYGYTF. The DNA of the CDR3 is TGTGCCAGCAGCCAGAACAGGGCGAACTATGGCTACACCTTC. The rearrangement links TRBV7-9 to TRBJ1-2, with D possibly being TRBD1 (6 bases). Germline V gene sequence: CDR1 SEHNR, CDR2 FQNEAQ (reference sequence). The V end lost 5 bases, the J end lost 2 bases, and 12 bases lay between the germline ends. The CDR3 covers 14 residues.

This chain uses TRBV29-1 with TRBJ2-1; TRBD2 matches at 11 bases. The CDR3 totals 17 residues. V was pared by 1 base and J by 8 bases, with 13 bases of the junction left unmatched. CDR1 and CDR2 (germline): SQVTM, ANQGSEA. The CDR3 reads CSVEGTSGGTAGYEQFF. The CDR3 region has the DNA TGCAGCGTTGAAGGAACTAGCGGGGGCACCGCTGGGTATGAGCAGTTCTTC.

The chain couples TRBV27 to TRBJ1-2, with D perhaps TRBD1 (5 bases). Deletions cut 3 bases from V and 6 bases from J, with 11 bases between. Germline V gene lookup returns CDR1 MNHEY and CDR2 SMNVEV (reference sequence). The CDR3 spans 13 residues. CDR3 amino acids: CASSFQGTHGYTF. CDR3 DNA sequence: TGTGCCAGCAGTTTTCAGGGAACCCATGGCTACACCTTC.

V and J are TRBV13 and TRBJ2-4; 8 positions match TRBD2. This CDR3 has 16 amino acids. In germline, CDR1 is PRHDT, CDR2 FYEKMQ (reference sequence). V trimming: 2 bases; J trimming: 3 bases; junction bases outside the gene matches: 6. The chain's CDR3 is CASSLIAGGGKNIQYF. The CDR3 DNA sequence: TGTGCCAGCAGCTTAATCGCGGGGGGCGGCAAAAACATTCAGTACTTC.

This sequence joins TRBV9 and TRBJ2-2; D remains unclear. Trimming stripped 4 bases from V and 8 bases from J, with 9 bases between. Germline V gene lookup returns CDR1 SGDLS and CDR2 YYNGEE. The CDR3 sequence is 12 residues long. CDR3: CASSPGGGELFF. Here the CDR3 DNA reads TGTGCCAGCAGCCCCGGCGGAGGGGAGCTGTTTTTT.